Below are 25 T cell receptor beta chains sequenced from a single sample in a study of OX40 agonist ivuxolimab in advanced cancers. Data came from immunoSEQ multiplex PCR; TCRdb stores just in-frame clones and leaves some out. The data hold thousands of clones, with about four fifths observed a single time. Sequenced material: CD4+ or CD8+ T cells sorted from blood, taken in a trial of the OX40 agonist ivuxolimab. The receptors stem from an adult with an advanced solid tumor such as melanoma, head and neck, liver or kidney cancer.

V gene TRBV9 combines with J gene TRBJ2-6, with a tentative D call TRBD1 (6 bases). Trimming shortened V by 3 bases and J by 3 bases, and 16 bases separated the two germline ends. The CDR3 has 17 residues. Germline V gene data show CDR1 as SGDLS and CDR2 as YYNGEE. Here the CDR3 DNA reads TGTGCCAGCAGCGGGACAGTGAGGTTTGATGGGGCCAACGTCCTGACTTTC. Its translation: CASSGTVRFDGANVLTF.

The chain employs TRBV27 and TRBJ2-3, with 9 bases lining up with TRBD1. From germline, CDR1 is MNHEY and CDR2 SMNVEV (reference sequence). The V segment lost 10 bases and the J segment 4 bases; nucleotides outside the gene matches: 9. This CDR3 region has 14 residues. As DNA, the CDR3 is TGTGCCACCGGGGACAGGGCGGTGCCAGATACGCAGTATTTT. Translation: CATGDRAVPDTQYF.

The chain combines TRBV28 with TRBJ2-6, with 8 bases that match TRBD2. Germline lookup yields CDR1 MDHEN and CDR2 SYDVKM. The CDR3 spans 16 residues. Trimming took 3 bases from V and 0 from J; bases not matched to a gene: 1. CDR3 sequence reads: CASSFRGGSGANVLTF. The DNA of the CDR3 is TGTGCCAGCAGTTTTCGGGGGGGCTCTGGGGCCAACGTCCTGACTTTC.

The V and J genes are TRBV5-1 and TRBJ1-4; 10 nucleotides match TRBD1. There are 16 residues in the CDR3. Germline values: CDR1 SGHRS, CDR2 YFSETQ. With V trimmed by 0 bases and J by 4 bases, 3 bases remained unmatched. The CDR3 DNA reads TGCGCCAGCAGCTTGGGACAGGGGGCCCTTAATGAAAAACTGTTTTTT. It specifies CASSLGQGALNEKLFF.

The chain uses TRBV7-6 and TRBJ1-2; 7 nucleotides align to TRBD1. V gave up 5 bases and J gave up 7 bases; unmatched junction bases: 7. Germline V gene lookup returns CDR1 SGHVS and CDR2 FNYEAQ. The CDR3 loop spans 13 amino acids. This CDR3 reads CASSPPGGPGYTF. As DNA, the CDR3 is TGTGCCAGCAGCCCACCAGGGGGGCCTGGCTACACCTTC.

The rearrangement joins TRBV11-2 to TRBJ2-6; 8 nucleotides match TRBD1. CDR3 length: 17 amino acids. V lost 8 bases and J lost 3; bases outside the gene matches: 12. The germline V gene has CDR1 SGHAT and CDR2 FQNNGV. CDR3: CASLGGQGVYGANVLTF. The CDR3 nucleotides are TGTGCCAGCTTGGGAGGACAGGGTGTCTATGGGGCCAACGTCCTGACTTTC.

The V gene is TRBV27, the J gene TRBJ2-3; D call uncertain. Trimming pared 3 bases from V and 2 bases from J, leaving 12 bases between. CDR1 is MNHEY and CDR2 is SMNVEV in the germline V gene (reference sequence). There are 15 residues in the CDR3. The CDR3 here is CASSFRAEPTDTQYF. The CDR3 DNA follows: TGTGCCAGCAGTTTCCGGGCGGAGCCCACAGATACGCAGTATTTT.

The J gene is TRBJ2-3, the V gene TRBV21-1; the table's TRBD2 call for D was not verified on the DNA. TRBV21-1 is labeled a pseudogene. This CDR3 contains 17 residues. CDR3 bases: TGTGCCAGCACCCCCCTCCATAGCGGGGGAGGAACAGATACGCAGTATTTT. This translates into CASTPLHSGGGTDTQYF.

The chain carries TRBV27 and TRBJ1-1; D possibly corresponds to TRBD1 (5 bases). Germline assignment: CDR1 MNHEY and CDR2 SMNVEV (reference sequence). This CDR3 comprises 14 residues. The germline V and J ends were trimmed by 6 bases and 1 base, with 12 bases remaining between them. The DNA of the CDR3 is TGTGCCAGCAGCATGGGGGTGGGGAACACTGAAGCTTTCTTT. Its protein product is CASSMGVGNTEAFF.

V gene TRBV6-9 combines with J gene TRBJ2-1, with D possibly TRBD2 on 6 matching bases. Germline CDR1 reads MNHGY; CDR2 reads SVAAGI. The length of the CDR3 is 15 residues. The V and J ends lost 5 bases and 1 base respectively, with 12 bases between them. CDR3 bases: TGTGCCAGCAGTCAGCGGCGGGGTTCCTACAATGAGCAGTTCTTC. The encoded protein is CASSQRRGSYNEQFF.

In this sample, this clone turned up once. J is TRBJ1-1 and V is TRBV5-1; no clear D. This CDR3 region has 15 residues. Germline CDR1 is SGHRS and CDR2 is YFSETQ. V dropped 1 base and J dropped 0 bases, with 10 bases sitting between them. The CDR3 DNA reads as TGCGCCAGCAGCTTGTCACCCTCGCTGAACACTGAAGCTTTCTTT. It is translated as CASSLSPSLNTEAFF.

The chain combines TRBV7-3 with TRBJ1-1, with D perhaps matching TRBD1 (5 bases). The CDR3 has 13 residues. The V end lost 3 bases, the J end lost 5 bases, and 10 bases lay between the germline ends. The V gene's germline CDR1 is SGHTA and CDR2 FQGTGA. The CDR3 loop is CASSLGGGTEAFF. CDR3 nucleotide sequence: TGTGCCAGCAGCTTGGGGGGAGGTACTGAAGCTTTCTTT.

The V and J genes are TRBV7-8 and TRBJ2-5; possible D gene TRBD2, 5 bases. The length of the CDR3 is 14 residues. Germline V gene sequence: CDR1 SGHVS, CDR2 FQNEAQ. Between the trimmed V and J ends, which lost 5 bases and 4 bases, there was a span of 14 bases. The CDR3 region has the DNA TGTGCCAGCAGCCGAGGGCTGTTTATAGAGACCCAGTACTTC. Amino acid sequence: CASSRGLFIETQYF.

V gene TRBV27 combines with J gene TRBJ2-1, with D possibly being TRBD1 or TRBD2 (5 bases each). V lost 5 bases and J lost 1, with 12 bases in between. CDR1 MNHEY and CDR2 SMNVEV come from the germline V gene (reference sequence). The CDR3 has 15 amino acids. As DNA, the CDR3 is TGTGCCAGCAGTCTGACGGGGCCATCCTACAATGAGCAGTTCTTC. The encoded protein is CASSLTGPSYNEQFF.

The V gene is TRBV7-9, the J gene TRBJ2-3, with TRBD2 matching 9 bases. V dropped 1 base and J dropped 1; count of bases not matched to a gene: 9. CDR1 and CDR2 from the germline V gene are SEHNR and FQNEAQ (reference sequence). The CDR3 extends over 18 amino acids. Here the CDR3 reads CASSLVIAGVSGTDTQYF. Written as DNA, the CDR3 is TGTGCCAGCAGCTTAGTGATAGCGGGGGTATCGGGCACAGATACGCAGTATTTT.

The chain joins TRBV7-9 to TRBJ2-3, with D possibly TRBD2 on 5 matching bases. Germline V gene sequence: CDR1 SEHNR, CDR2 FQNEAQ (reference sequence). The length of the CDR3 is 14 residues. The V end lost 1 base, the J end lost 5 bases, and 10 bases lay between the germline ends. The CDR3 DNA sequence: TGTGCCAGCAGCTTAGGAACTAGGGAAGATACGCAGTATTTT. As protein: CASSLGTREDTQYF.

CDR3 amino acids: CASSIGQGAKNIQYF. The CDR3 nucleotides are TGTGCCAGTAGTATTGGACAGGGAGCCAAAAACATTCAGTACTTC. The genes are TRBV19 and TRBJ2-4; 8 nucleotides align to TRBD1. CDR3 length: 15 residues. V trimming: 3 bases; J trimming: 0 bases; junction bases outside the gene matches: 1. Germline CDR1 and CDR2: LNHDA and SQIVND (reference sequence).

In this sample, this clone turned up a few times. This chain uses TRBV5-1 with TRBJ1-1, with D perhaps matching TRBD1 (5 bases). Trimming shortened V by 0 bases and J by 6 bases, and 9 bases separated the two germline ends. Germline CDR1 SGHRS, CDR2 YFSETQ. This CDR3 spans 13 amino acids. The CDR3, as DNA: TGCGCCAGCAGCTTGGCAGGGCAGGCTGAAGCTTTCTTT. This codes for CASSLAGQAEAFF.

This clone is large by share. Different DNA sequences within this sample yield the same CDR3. CDR3 in DNA: TGTGCCAGCAGCTTGTTAGGGGGCACTGAAGCTTTCTTT. It is translated as CASSLLGGTEAFF. The V and J genes are TRBV5-4 and TRBJ1-1, with a weak D call TRBD1 (6 bases). Germline V gene data show CDR1 as SGHNT and CDR2 as YYREEE (reference sequence). The CDR3 loop spans 13 amino acids. Trimming removed 1 base from V and 4 bases from J, with 8 bases in between.

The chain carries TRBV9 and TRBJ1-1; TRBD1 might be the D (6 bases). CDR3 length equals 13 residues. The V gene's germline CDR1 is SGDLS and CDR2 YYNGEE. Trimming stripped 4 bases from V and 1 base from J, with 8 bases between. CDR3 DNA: TGTGCCAGCAGCTCGGGACAGAACACTGAAGCTTTCTTT. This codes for CASSSGQNTEAFF. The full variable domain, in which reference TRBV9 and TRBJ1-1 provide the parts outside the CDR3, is DSGVTQTPKHLITATGQRVTLRCSPRSGDLSVYWYQQSLDQGLQFLIQYYNGEERAKGNILERFSAQQFPDLHSELNLSSLELGDSALYFCASSSGQNTEAFFGQGTRLTVV.

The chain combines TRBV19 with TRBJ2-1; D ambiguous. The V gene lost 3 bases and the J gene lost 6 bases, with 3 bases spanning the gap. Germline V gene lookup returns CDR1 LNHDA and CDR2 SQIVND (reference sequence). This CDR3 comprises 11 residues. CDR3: CASSMANEQFF. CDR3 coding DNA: TGTGCCAGTAGTATGGCCAATGAGCAGTTCTTC.

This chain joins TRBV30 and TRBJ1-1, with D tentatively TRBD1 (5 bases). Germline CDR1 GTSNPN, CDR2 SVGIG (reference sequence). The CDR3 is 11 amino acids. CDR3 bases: TGTGCGGGGGGGGTGAGGACTGAAGCTTTCTTT. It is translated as CAGGVRTEAFF.

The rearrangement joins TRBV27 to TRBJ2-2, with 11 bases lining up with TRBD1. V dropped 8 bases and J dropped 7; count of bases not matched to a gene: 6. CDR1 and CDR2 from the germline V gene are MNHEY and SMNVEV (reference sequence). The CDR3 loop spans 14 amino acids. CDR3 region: CASEGQGDGGELFF. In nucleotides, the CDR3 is TGTGCCAGCGAGGGACAGGGGGACGGCGGGGAGCTGTTTTTT.

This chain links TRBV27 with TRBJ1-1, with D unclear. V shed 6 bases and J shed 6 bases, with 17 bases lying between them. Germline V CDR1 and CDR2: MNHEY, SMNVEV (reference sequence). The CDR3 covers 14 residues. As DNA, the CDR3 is TGTGCCAGCAGCACTCATGGGTTCCGGCCTGAAGCTTTCTTT. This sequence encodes CASSTHGFRPEAFF.

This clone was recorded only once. The CDR3 here is CASSSGPVYEQYF. CDR3 in DNA: TGTGCCAGCAGCTCAGGACCGGTATACGAGCAGTACTTC. The genes are TRBV7-8 and TRBJ2-7; D gene ambiguous. V was cut by 4 bases and J by 4 bases, with 11 bases left in between. CDR1 and CDR2 (germline): SGHVS, FQNEAQ. The CDR3 has 13 amino acids. The full variable domain, completed using reference TRBV7-8 and TRBJ2-7, is GAGVSQSPRYKVAKRGQDVALRCDPISGHVSLFWYQQALGQGPEFLTYFQNEAQLDKSGLPSDRFFAERPEGSVSTLKIQRTQQEDSAVYLCASSSGPVYEQYFGPGTRLTVT.